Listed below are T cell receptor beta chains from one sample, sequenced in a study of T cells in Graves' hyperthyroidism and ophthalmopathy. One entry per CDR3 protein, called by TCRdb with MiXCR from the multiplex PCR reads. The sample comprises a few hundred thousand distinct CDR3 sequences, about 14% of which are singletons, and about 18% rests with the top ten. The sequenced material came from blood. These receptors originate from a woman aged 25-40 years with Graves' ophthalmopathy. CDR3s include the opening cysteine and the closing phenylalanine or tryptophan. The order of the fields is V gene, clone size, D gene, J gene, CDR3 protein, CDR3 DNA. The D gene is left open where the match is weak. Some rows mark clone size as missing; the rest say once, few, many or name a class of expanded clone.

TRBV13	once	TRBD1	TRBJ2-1	CASRDRVQGSDNEQFF	TGTGCCAGCAGGGACAGGGTACAAGGGTCGGACAATGAGCAGTTCTTC
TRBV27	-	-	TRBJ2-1	CASNSGTSPRGNEQFF	TGTGCCAGCAATTCCGGGACTTCGCCGCGAGGCAATGAGCAGTTCTTC
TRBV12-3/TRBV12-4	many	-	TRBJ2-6	CASRTSGANVLTF	TGTGCCAGCAGGACTTCTGGGGCCAACGTCCTGACTTTC
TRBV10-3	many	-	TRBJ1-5	CAISELSKNQPQHF	TGTGCCATCAGTGAGTTGTCAAAAAATCAGCCCCAGCATTTT
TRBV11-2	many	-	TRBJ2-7	CASSLGAGTRGEQYF	TGTGCCAGCAGCCTCGGTGCAGGTACCCGGGGCGAGCAGTACTTC
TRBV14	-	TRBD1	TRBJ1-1	CASSLLYPGTGGFQNTEAFF	TGTGCCAGCAGCCTCCTATACCCCGGGACAGGGGGTTTCCAAAACACTGAAGCTTTCTTT
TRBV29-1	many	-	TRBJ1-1	CSVEGGRDTEAFF	TGCAGCGTTGAGGGGGGGAGGGACACTGAAGCTTTCTTT
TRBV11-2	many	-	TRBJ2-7	CASSLGPQVGFEQYF	TGTGCCAGCAGCTTAGGACCGCAGGTGGGATTCGAGCAGTACTTC
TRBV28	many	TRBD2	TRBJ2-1	CASSLYSGGTGSNEQFF	TGTGCCAGCAGTTTGTACAGCGGGGGGACCGGGAGCAATGAGCAGTTCTTC
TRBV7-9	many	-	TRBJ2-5	CASSLAQAKETQYF	TGTGCCAGCAGCTTAGCACAGGCTAAAGAGACCCAGTACTTC
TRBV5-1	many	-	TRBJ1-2	CASSLETLYGYTF	TGCGCCAGCAGCTTGGAGACACTATATGGCTACACCTTC
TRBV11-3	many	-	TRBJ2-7	CASSPPWGLPYEQYF	TGTGCCAGCAGCCCTCCATGGGGGCTCCCCTACGAGCAGTACTTC
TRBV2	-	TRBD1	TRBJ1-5	CASRPGQGATNRPQHF	TGTGCCAGCAGGCCGGGACAGGGGGCCACCAATCGGCCCCAGCATTTT
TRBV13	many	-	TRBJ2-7	CASSLQGIFPYEQYF	TGTGCCAGCAGCTTACAGGGGATTTTTCCCTACGAGCAGTACTTC
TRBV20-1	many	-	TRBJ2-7	CSAREPQFSYEQYF	TGCAGTGCTAGAGAGCCACAGTTCTCCTACGAGCAGTACTTC
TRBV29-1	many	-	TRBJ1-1	CSVDPSRRQNTEAFF	TGCAGCGTTGACCCCTCGAGGCGGCAGAACACTGAAGCTTTCTTT
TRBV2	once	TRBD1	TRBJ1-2	CASSARQGNDGYTF	TGTGCCAGCAGTGCAAGACAGGGTAACGATGGCTACACCTTC
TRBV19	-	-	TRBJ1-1	CASSIQGSGEAFF	TGTGCCAGTAGTATCCAGGGATCGGGTGAAGCTTTCTTT
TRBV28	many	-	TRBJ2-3	CASSTGTPSTDTQYF	TGTGCCAGCAGCACTGGGACTCCTAGCACAGATACGCAGTATTTT
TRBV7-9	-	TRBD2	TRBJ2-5	CATSRGLAGEETQYF	TGTGCCACCAGCAGAGGCCTAGCGGGGGAAGAGACCCAGTACTTC
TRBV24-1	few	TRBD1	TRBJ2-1	CATSDRQGAVDEQFF	TGTGCCACCAGTGATAGGCAGGGGGCAGTCGATGAGCAGTTCTTC